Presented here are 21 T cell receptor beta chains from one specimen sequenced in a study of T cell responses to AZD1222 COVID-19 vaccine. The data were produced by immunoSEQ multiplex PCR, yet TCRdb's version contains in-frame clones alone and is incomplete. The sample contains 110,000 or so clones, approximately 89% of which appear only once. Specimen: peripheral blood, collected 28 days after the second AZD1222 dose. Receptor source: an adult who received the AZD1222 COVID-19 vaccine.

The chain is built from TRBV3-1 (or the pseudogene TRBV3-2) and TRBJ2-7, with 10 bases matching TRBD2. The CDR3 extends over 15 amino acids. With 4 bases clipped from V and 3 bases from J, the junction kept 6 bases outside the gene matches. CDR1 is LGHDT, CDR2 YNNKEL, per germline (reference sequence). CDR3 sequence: CASSPPGLAYYEQYF. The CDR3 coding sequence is TGTGCCAGCAGCCCACCGGGACTAGCGTACTACGAGCAGTACTTC.

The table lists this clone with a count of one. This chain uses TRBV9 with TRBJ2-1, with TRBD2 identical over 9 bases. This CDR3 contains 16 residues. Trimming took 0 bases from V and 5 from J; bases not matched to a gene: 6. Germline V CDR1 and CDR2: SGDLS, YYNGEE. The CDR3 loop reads CASSVGGLAGHNEQFF. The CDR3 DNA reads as TGTGCCAGCAGCGTAGGCGGTCTAGCGGGACACAATGAGCAGTTCTTC.

CDR3 loop: CASSLVASGPYEQYF. Written as DNA, the CDR3 is TGTGCCAGCAGCTTAGTTGCTAGCGGACCCTACGAGCAGTACTTC. The chain uses TRBV7-2 and TRBJ2-7; TRBD2 matches 7 bases. Germline CDR1 reads SGHTA; CDR2 reads FQGNSA. This CDR3 is 15 amino acids long. The trim removed 1 base at V and 2 bases at J, leaving 5 bases unmatched. The full variable domain, completed using reference TRBV7-2 and TRBJ2-7, is GAGVSQSPSNKVTEKGKDVELRCDPISGHTALYWYRQSLGQGLEFLIYFQGNSAPDKSGLPSDRFSAERTGGSVSTLTIQRTQQEDSAVYLCASSLVASGPYEQYFGPGTRLTVT.

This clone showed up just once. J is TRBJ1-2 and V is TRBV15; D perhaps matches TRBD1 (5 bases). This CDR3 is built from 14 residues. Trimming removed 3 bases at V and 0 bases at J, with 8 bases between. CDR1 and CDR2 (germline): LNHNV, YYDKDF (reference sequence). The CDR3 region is CATSRDTSNYGYTF. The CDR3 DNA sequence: TGTGCCACCAGCAGGGACACGTCTAACTATGGCTACACCTTC.

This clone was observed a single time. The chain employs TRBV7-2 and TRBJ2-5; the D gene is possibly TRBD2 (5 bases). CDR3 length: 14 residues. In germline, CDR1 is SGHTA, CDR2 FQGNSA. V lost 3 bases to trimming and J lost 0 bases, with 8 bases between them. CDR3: CASSLSGYQETQYF. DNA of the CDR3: TGTGCCAGCAGCTTGTCGGGGTACCAAGAGACCCAGTACTTC. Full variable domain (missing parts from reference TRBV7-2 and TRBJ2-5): GAGVSQSPSNKVTEKGKDVELRCDPISGHTALYWYRQSLGQGLEFLIYFQGNSAPDKSGLPSDRFSAERTGGSVSTLTIQRTQQEDSAVYLCASSLSGYQETQYFGPGTRLLVL.

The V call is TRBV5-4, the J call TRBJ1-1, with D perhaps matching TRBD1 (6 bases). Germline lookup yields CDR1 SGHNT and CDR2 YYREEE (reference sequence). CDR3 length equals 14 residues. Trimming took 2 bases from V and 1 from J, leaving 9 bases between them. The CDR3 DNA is TGTGCCAGCAGCTTCAGGGGAGGGAACACTGAAGCTTTCTTT. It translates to CASSFRGGNTEAFF.

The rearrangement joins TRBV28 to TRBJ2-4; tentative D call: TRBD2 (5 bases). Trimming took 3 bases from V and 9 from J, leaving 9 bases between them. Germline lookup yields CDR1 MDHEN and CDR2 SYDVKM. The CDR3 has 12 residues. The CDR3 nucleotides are TGTGCCAGCAGTTTTCCCGGAGGCATTCAGTACTTC. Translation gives CASSFPGGIQYF. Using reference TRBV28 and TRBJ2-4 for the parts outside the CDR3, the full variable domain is DVKVTQSSRYLVKRTGEKVFLECVQDMDHENMFWYRQDPGLGLRLIYFSYDVKMKEKGDIPEGYSVSREKKERFSLILESASTNQTSMYLCASSFPGGIQYFGAGTRLSVL.

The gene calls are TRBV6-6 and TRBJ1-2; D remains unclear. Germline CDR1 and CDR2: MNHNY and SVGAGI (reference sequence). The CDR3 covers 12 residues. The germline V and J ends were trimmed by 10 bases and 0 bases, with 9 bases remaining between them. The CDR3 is CAIQGSNYGYTF. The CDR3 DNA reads TGTGCCATCCAAGGTTCTAACTATGGCTACACCTTC.

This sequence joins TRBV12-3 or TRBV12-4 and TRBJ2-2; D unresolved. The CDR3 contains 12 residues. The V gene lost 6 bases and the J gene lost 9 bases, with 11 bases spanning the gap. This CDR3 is CASSRLRRELFF. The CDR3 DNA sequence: TGTGCCAGCAGCCGACTTCGCCGGGAGCTGTTTTTT.

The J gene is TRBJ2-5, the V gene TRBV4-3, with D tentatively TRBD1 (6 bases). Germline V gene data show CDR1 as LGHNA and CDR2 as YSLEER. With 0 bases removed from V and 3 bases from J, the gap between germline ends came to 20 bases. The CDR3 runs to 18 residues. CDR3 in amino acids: CASSQDISGEIYKETQYF. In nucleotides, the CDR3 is TGCGCCAGCAGCCAAGACATCTCAGGGGAAATTTACAAAGAGACCCAGTACTTC.

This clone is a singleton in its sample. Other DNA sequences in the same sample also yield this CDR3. DNA of the CDR3: TGTGCCAGCAGCCAAGGACAGAACACTGAAGCTTTCTTT. It is translated as CASSQGQNTEAFF. The J gene is TRBJ1-1, the V gene TRBV3-1 (or the pseudogene TRBV3-2); D unresolved. CDR3 length equals 13 residues. Germline CDR1 LGHDT, CDR2 YNNKEL (reference sequence). V lost 1 base to trimming and J lost 1 base, with 4 bases between them.

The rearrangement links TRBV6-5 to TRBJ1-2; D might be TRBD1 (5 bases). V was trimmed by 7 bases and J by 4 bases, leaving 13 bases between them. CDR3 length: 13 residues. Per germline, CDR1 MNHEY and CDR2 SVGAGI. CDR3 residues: CASTSRASYGYTF. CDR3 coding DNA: TGTGCCAGCACCTCCAGGGCTAGCTATGGCTACACCTTC.

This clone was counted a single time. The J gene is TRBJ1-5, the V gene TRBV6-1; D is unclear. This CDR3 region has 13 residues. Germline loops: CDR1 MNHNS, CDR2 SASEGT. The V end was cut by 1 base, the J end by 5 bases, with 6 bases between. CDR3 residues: CASSEGAHQPQHF. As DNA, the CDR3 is TGTGCCAGCAGTGAAGGGGCGCATCAGCCCCAGCATTTT.

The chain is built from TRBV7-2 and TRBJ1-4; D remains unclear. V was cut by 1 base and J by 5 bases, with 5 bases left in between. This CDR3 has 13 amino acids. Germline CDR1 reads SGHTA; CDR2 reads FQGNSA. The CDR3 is CASSLELNEKLFF. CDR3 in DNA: TGTGCCAGCAGCTTAGAACTGAATGAAAAACTGTTTTTT.

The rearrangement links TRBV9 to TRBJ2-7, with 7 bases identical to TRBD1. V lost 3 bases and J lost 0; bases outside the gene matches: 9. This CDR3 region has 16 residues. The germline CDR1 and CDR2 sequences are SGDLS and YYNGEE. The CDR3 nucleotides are TGTGCCAGCAGCGCTACCGGGACAGCGAGCTCCTACGAGCAGTACTTC. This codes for CASSATGTASSYEQYF.

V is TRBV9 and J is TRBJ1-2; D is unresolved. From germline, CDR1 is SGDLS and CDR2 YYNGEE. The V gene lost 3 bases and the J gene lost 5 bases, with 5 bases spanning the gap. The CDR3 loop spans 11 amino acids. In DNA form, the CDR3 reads TGTGCCAGCAGCGCTACGTATGGCTACACCTTC. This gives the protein CASSATYGYTF.

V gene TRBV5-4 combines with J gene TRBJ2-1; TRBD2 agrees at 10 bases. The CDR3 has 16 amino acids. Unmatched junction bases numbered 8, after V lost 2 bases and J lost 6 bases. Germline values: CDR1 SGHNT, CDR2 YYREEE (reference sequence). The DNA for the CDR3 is TGTGCCAGCAGCTTTGGCGGACTAGCGGTCTCCAATGAGCAGTTCTTC. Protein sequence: CASSFGGLAVSNEQFF.

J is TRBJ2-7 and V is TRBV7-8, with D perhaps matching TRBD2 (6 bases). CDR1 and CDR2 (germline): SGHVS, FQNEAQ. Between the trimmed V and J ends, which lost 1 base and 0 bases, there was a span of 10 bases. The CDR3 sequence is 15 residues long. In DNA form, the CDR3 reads TGTGCCAGCAGCTTAGGCCGGGAGAGCTCCTACGAGCAGTACTTC. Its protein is CASSLGRESSYEQYF.

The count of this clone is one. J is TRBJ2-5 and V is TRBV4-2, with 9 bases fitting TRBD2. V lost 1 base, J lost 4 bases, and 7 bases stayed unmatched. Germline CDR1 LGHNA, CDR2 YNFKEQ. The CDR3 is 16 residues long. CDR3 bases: TGTGCCAGCAGCCAAGGAGCGGGGGGTGGGGCAGAGACCCAGTACTTC. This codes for CASSQGAGGGAETQYF.

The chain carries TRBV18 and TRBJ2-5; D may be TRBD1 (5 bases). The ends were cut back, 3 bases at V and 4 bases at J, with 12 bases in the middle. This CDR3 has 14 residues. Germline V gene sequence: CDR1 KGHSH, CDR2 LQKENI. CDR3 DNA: TGTGCCAGCTCACCCAGTTTAGGGGTAGAGACCCAGTACTTC. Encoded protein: CASSPSLGVETQYF.

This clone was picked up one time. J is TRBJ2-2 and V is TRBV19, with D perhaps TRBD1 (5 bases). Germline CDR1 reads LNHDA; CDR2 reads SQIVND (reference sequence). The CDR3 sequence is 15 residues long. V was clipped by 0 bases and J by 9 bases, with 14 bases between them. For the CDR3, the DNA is TGTGCCAGTAGTATAGATCTAGACAGTACGTGGGAGCTGTTTTTT. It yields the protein CASSIDLDSTWELFF.